These 25 T cell receptor beta chains were all obtained from the same sample, sequenced in a study of T cells in localized non-small cell lung cancer. This table comes from immunoSEQ multiplex PCR, and its TCRdb copy is limited to in-frame clones, with some not included. The sample holds approximately 45,000 clones, approximately 90% seen once. The input for sequencing was PBMCs, taken before any cancer treatment. The origin of the receptors is a man aged 40 to 75 with stage II lung adenocarcinoma.

The CDR3 reads CASSLGAGHLYNEQFF. CDR3 coding DNA: TGTGCCAGCAGCTTAGGGGCTGGACACCTCTACAATGAGCAGTTCTTC. V gene TRBV7-9 combines with J gene TRBJ2-1; a weak D match, TRBD1 (5 bases). This CDR3 spans 16 amino acids. Per the germline V gene, CDR1 is SEHNR and CDR2 is FQNEAQ (reference sequence). Trimming cost V 1 base and J 3 bases, with 13 bases left between them.

The V and J genes are TRBV5-1 and TRBJ1-5; the match to TRBD1 covers 8 bases. Per the germline V gene, CDR1 is SGHRS and CDR2 is YFSETQ. The CDR3 is made up of 13 amino acids. Losses at the gene ends were 4 bases for V and 7 bases for J; bases not matched to a gene: 4. The CDR3 loop reads CASSLWTGQPQHF. In DNA, the CDR3 is TGCGCCAGCAGCCTTTGGACAGGGCAGCCCCAGCATTTT.

The CDR3 loop is CASSPRTGNTGELFF. The CDR3 DNA follows: TGTGCCAGCAGCCCGCGGACAGGGAACACCGGGGAGCTGTTTTTT. This chain connects TRBV9 to TRBJ2-2, with 7 bases aligning to TRBD1. V was clipped by 4 bases and J by 1 base; unmatched bases: 4. CDR1 SGDLS and CDR2 YYNGEE come from the germline V gene. The length of the CDR3 is 15 residues.

The chain carries TRBV7-9 and TRBJ1-3, with 7 bases that match TRBD1. CDR1 and CDR2 (germline): SEHNR, FQNEAQ (reference sequence). This CDR3 contains 14 residues. V gave up 2 bases and J gave up 4 bases; unmatched junction bases: 2. The CDR3 DNA follows: TGTGCCAGCAGCTTACCGGGACAGGGAAACACCATATATTTT. Its protein is CASSLPGQGNTIYF.

The chain combines TRBV19 with TRBJ1-5; tentative D call: TRBD1 (6 bases). The CDR3 extends over 15 amino acids. Germline CDR1 and CDR2: LNHDA and SQIVND (reference sequence). Trimming removed 1 base from V and 4 bases from J, with 11 bases in between. The CDR3 here is CASSIGGGGNQPQHF. The CDR3 DNA reads as TGTGCCAGTAGTATAGGAGGGGGGGGAAATCAGCCCCAGCATTTT.

Written as DNA, the CDR3 is TGTGCCAGCAGTCCCTCCAGGGGCAACGAGCAGTACTTC. This codes for CASSPSRGNEQYF. The genes are TRBV6-7 and TRBJ2-7, with D possibly TRBD1 on 6 matching bases. TRBV6-7 is an ORF, and what it does is uncertain. Trimming took 5 bases from V and 5 from J, leaving 13 bases between them. The CDR3 totals 13 residues.

This sequence joins TRBV11-2 and TRBJ2-1; D is unresolved. V lost 1 base to trimming and J lost 4 bases, with 11 bases between them. Germline V gene data show CDR1 as SGHAT and CDR2 as FQNNGV. This CDR3 region has 15 residues. The CDR3 protein is CASSLVRGLYNEQFF. CDR3 bases: TGTGCCAGCAGCTTAGTTCGCGGTTTGTACAATGAGCAGTTCTTC.

The chain uses TRBV5-1 and TRBJ1-2; TRBD1 aligns across 7 bases. The V gene's germline CDR1 is SGHRS and CDR2 YFSETQ. This CDR3 is built from 13 residues. Trimming took 0 bases from V and 6 from J; bases not matched to a gene: 2. The CDR3 DNA reads as TGCGCCAGCAGCTTGGAACAGGGGAATGGCTACACCTTC. Translated: CASSLEQGNGYTF. Complete variable domain (other parts from reference TRBV5-1 and TRBJ1-2): KAGVTQTPRYLIKTRGQQVTLSCSPISGHRSVSWYQQTPGQGLQFLFEYFSETQRNKGNFPGRFSGRQFSNSRSEMNVSTLELGDSALYLCASSLEQGNGYTFGSGTRLTVV.

CDR3 bases: TGCGCCAGCAGCCAGACGAACACTGAAGCTTTCTTT. This encodes CASSQTNTEAFF. The rearrangement uses TRBV5-1 and TRBJ1-1; D is uncertain. V lost 4 bases and J lost 1, with 5 bases in between. The CDR3 extends over 12 amino acids. CDR1 is SGHRS and CDR2 is YFSETQ in the germline V gene.

The V call is TRBV5-1, the J call TRBJ2-7; 9 bases are a match to TRBD1. The CDR3 has 15 amino acids. V lost 0 bases to trimming and J lost 2 bases; unmatched junction nucleotides: 3. Per germline, CDR1 SGHRS and CDR2 YFSETQ. The CDR3: CASSLVQGATYEQYF. The CDR3 nucleotides are TGCGCCAGCAGCTTGGTACAGGGGGCTACCTACGAGCAGTACTTC. Filled out from reference TRBV5-1 and TRBJ2-7, the complete variable domain reads KAGVTQTPRYLIKTRGQQVTLSCSPISGHRSVSWYQQTPGQGLQFLFEYFSETQRNKGNFPGRFSGRQFSNSRSEMNVSTLELGDSALYLCASSLVQGATYEQYFGPGTRLTVT.

The CDR3 coding sequence is TGTGCCAGCAGCCCAGGACTAGCCCCAGATACGCAGTATTTT. Translation gives CASSPGLAPDTQYF. The chain combines TRBV9 with TRBJ2-3; 8 bases match TRBD2. V shed 4 bases, J shed 4 bases, and the junction held 5 bases outside the gene matches. The CDR3 runs to 14 residues. In germline, CDR1 is SGDLS, CDR2 YYNGEE.

As concerns this clone: An end of the junction differs from the germline gene, which may be a read error. The rearrangement links TRBV18 to TRBJ2-2; weak D call: TRBD2 (5 bases). Germline values: CDR1 KGHSH, CDR2 LQKENI. The CDR3 runs to 13 residues. The CDR3: CASSPLGTGELFF. CDR3 in DNA: TGTGCCAGCTCTCCACTAGGGACCGGGGAGCTGTTTTTT.

The chain has TRBV6-5 and TRBJ1-3; D is perhaps TRBD1 (5 bases). The CDR3 length is 15 residues. Trimming cost V 0 bases and J 0 bases, with 6 bases left between them. Germline V lookup: CDR1 MNHEY, CDR2 SVGAGI. Here the CDR3 DNA reads TGTGCCAGCAGTTACTCCGGGGCCTCTGGAAACACCATATATTTT. Its translation: CASSYSGASGNTIYF.

The CDR3 coding sequence is TGTGCCAGCAGCTCGGGGGCCACAGATACGCAGTATTTT. Protein: CASSSGATDTQYF. The chain combines TRBV7-3 with TRBJ2-3, with D tentatively TRBD1 or TRBD2 (6 bases each). V was pared by 4 bases and J by 2 bases, with 7 bases between. The CDR3 extends over 13 amino acids. Per the germline V gene, CDR1 is SGHTA and CDR2 is FQGTGA.

The chain combines TRBV6-1 with TRBJ1-2; D may be TRBD1 (5 bases). The CDR3 consists of 15 residues. From germline, CDR1 is MNHNS and CDR2 SASEGT. Trimming removed 7 bases from V and 6 bases from J, with 21 bases in between. CDR3 amino acids: CASTSTSSGWHGYTF. CDR3 DNA: TGTGCCAGCACCTCCACATCCTCAGGGTGGCATGGCTACACCTTC.

The CDR3 region is CAISESKVGLRTDTQYF. CDR3 coding DNA: TGTGCCATCAGTGAGAGTAAGGTGGGCCTTCGCACAGATACGCAGTATTTT. The V and J genes are TRBV10-3 and TRBJ2-3, with D unresolved. Deletions cut 2 bases from V and 1 base from J, with 16 bases between. Looked up from germline, CDR1 is ENHRY and CDR2 is SYGVKD. The CDR3 contains 17 residues.

J is TRBJ1-1 and V is TRBV18; weak D call: TRBD1 (5 bases). Per the germline V gene, CDR1 is KGHSH and CDR2 is LQKENI. The V and J ends lost 6 bases and 1 base respectively, with 9 bases between them. CDR3 length: 13 residues. CDR3 nucleotides: TGTGCCAGCTCCATGACAGAGAACACTGAAGCTTTCTTT. This encodes CASSMTENTEAFF.

V and J are TRBV7-3 and TRBJ1-5, with D hard to call. V was clipped by 3 bases and J by 0 bases, with 21 bases between them. Germline values: CDR1 SGHTA, CDR2 FQGTGA. The CDR3 covers 19 residues. In DNA form, the CDR3 reads TGTGCCAGCAGCTTTAATCCCGGTCGAGCTGGGTCTAGCAATCAGCCCCAGCATTTT. Its translation: CASSFNPGRAGSSNQPQHF.

The V and J genes are TRBV12-5 and TRBJ2-7; D gene unclear. The CDR3 runs 13 residues. Deletions cut 0 bases from V and 6 bases from J, with 9 bases between. From germline, CDR1 is LGHNT and CDR2 FRNRAP. The CDR3 is CASGLVPLGEQYV. The CDR3 DNA sequence: TGTGCTAGTGGTTTGGTTCCCCTGGGCGAGCAGTACGTC.

A single count supports this clone. The rearrangement uses TRBV30 and TRBJ1-2, with D tentatively TRBD1 (5 bases). V lost 2 bases and J lost 5, with 12 bases in between. The length of the CDR3 is 13 residues. The V gene's germline CDR1 is GTSNPN and CDR2 SVGIG (reference sequence). The DNA for the CDR3 is TGTGCCTGGAGTAGCGGTGGGGGGTATGGCTACACCTTC. Protein product: CAWSSGGGYGYTF.

J is TRBJ2-5 and V is TRBV5-4; 8 positions agree with TRBD2. The J segment lost 5 bases and the V segment lost 4 bases, leaving 7 bases of the junction unmatched. Germline CDR1 SGHNT, CDR2 YYREEE (reference sequence). This CDR3 comprises 14 residues. For the CDR3, the DNA is TGTGCCAGCAGCGGGGGAGCGGGGGAGGAGACCCAGTACTTC. Translation gives CASSGGAGEETQYF.

The sample holds a few counts of this clone. The CDR3 reads CASSGQGLEQETQYF. The DNA of the CDR3 is TGCGCCAGCAGTGGACAGGGCCTGGAACAAGAGACCCAGTACTTC. J is TRBJ2-5 and V is TRBV10-1, with 7 bases lining up with TRBD1. The CDR3 spans 15 residues. V dropped 4 bases and J dropped 2; count of bases not matched to a gene: 7. Germline V CDR1 and CDR2: WNHNN, SYGVQD (reference sequence).

J is TRBJ1-5 and V is TRBV29-1; no firm D call. Germline values: CDR1 SQVTM, CDR2 ANQGSEA. V was pared by 6 bases and J by 4 bases, with 13 bases between. There are 13 residues in the CDR3. For the CDR3, the DNA is TGCAGCGTGGAGTTCGGCAGAAATCAGCCCCAGCATTTT. Protein: CSVEFGRNQPQHF.

V and J are TRBV29-1 and TRBJ2-3, with D tentatively TRBD2 (5 bases). Trimming left V 5 bases short and J 11 bases short, with 14 bases between. The CDR3 loop spans 11 amino acids. Germline V gene data show CDR1 as SQVTM and CDR2 as ANQGSEA. The CDR3 is CSVRNIREQYF. In DNA, the CDR3 is TGCAGCGTTCGGAATATACGGGAGCAGTATTTT.

The chain links TRBV6-1 to TRBJ2-1, with TRBD1 matching 8 bases. Germline V gene data show CDR1 as MNHNS and CDR2 as SASEGT. V lost 4 bases to trimming and J lost 6 bases; unmatched junction nucleotides: 8. The CDR3 is made up of 15 amino acids. The CDR3 loop reads CASSARTGSINEQFF. CDR3 in DNA: TGTGCCAGCAGTGCCCGGACAGGGAGTATCAATGAGCAGTTCTTC.